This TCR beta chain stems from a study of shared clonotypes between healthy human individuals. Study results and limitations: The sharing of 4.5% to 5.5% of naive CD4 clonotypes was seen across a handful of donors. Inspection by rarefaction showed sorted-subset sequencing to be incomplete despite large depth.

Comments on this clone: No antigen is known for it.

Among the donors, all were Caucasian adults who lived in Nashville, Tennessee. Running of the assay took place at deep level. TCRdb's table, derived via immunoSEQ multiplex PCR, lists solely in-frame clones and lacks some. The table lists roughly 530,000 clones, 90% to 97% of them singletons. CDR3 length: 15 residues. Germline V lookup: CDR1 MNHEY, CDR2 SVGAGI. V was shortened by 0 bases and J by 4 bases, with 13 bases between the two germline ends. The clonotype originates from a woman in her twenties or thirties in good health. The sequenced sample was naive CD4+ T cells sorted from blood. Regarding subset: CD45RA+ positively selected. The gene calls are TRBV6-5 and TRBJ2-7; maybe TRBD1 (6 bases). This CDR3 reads CASSYSGGNWYEQYF. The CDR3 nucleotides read TGTGCCAGCAGTTACTCTGGGGGCAATTGGTACGAGCAGTACTTC.